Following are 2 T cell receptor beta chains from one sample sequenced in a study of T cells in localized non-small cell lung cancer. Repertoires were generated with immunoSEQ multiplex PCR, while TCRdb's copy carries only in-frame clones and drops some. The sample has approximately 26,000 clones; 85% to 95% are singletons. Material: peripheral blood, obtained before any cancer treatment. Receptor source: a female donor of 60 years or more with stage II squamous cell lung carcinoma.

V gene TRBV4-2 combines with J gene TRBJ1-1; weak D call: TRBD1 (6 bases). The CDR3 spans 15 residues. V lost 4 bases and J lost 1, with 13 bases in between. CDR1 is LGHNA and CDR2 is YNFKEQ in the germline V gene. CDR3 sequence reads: CASSRRGGENTEAFF. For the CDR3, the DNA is TGTGCCAGCAGCCGCCGTGGGGGCGAGAACACTGAAGCTTTCTTT.

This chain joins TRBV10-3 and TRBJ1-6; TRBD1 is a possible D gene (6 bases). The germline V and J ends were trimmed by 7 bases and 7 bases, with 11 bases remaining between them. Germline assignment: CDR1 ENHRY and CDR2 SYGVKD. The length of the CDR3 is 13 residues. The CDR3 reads CAITPGHNSPLHF. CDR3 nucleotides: TGTGCCATCACCCCGGGACACAATTCACCCCTCCACTTT.